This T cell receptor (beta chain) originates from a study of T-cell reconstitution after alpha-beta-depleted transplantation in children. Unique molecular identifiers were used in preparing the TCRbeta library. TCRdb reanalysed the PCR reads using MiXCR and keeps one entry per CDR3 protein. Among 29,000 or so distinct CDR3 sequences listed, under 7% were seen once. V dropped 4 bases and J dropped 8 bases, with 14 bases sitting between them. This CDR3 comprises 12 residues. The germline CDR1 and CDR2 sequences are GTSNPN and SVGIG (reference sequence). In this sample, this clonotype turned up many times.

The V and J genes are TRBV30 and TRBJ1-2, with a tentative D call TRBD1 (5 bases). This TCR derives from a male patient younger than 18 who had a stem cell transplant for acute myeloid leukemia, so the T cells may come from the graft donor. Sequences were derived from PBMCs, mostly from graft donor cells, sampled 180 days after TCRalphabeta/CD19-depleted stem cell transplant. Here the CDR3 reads CAWTPGGRGYTF. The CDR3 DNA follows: TGTGCCTGGACCCCCGGGGGGAGGGGCTACACCTTC.